One and the same sample provided the 2 T cell receptor beta chains below, sequenced in a study of graft-versus-host responses after intestinal transplantation. Profiled with immunoSEQ multiplex PCR; TCRdb holds only in-frame clones, not every one. In the table there are 75,000 to 100,000 clones, about 84% of which are singletons. The sample consisted of PBMCs, taken 255 days after intestinal transplant. The receptors were gathered from a human patient who received an intestinal transplant, so some T cells may come from the graft donor.

The rearrangement joins TRBV28 to TRBJ2-3, with 9 positions matching TRBD1. V trimming: 5 bases; J trimming: 3 bases; junction bases outside the gene matches: 12. The CDR3 spans 17 residues. Germline V gene sequence: CDR1 MDHEN, CDR2 SYDVKM. The CDR3 protein is CASSRGQGNLRTDTQYF. In DNA, the CDR3 is TGTGCCAGCAGTCGCGGACAGGGGAACCTGCGAACAGATACGCAGTATTTT.

The chain recombines TRBV6-6 with TRBJ2-2, with TRBD2 as a possible D gene (5 bases). V shed 0 bases and J shed 7 bases, with 9 bases lying between them. CDR1 MNHNY and CDR2 SVGAGI come from the germline V gene (reference sequence). CDR3 length: 14 amino acids. CDR3 protein: CASSYSPGIGELFF. The CDR3, as DNA: TGTGCCAGCAGTTACTCACCGGGGATCGGGGAGCTGTTTTTT.